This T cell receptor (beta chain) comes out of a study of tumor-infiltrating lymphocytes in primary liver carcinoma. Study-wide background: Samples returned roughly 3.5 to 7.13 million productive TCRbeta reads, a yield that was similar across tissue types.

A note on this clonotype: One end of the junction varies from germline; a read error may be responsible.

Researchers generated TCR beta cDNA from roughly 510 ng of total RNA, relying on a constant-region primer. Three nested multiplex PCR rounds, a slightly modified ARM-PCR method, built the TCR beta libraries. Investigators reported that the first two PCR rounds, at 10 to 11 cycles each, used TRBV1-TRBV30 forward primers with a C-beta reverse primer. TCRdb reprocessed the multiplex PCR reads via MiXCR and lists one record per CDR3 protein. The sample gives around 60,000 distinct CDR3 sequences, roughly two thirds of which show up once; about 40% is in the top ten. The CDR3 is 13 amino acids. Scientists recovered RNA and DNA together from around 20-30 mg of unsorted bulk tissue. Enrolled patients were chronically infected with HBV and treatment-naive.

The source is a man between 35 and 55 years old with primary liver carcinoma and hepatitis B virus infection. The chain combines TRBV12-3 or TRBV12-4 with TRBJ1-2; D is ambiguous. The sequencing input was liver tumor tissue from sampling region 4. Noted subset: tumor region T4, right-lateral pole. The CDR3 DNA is TGTGCCAGCAGTTTAGTCGTAGGCTATGGCTACATCTTC. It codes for CASSLVVGYGYIF.